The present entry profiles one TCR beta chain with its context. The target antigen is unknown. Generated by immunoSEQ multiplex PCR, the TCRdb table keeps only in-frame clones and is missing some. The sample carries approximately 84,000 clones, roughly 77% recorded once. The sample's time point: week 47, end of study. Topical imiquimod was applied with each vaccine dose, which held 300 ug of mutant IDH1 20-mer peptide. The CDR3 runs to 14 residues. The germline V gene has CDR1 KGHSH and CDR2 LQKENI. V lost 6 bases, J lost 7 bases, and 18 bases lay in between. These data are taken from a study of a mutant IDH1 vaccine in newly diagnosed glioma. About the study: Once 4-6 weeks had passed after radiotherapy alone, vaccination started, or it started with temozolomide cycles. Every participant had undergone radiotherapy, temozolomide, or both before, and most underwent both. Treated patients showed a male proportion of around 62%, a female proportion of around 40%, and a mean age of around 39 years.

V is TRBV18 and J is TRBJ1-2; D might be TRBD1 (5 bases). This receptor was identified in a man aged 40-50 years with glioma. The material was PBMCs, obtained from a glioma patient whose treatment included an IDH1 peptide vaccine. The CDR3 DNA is TGTGCCAGCTCTTCGGGACTCCTACACGGTGGCTACACCTTC. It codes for CASSSGLLHGGYTF.